This record concerns one TCR beta chain sequence. Its antigen has not been determined. The library came from the immunoSEQ multiplex PCR assay. The multiplex PCR relied on a mix of 60 forward primers for TCR Vbeta segments and 13 reverse primers for TCR Jbeta segments. The CDR3 region of rearranged TCR beta genes was amplified from genomic DNA with a multiplex PCR assay. Amplified TCR beta libraries were sequenced as 87-base-pair reads on the Illumina HiSeq System. As for how the authors treated the data: A later analysis counted about 80 million unique TCR beta chains across the 670 or so repertoires, and some 11 million of these chains were shared by at least two donors. A nearest-neighbor algorithm error-corrected the raw reads and collapsed the reads into unique sequences, merging closely related sequences to remove PCR and sequencing errors. To assign V, D and J gene segments, CDR3 sequences were aligned to IMGT reference sequences. For a sequence to be retained, at least a six-nucleotide match to both a V gene segment and a J gene segment was required. Rearrangements were called productive when the CDR3 lacked stop codons and stayed in frame with V and J; all others were non-productive. CDR3 was defined according to IMGT convention as the region running from the second conserved V-encoded cysteine to the conserved J-encoded phenylalanine. Sequences without an unambiguous match to a single V gene segment were excluded from the earlier analysis of approximately 560 of the donors. In an earlier analysis of 587 of the donors, a V segment was called functional when productive rearrangements were above 56.7%, and segregating when the standard deviation between donors exceeded 5%. To diagnose cytomegalovirus status from the catalog of TCR beta chain sequences, a statistical classification framework was built. In a later analysis, V and J genes were assigned by comparing TCR nucleotide sequences against IMGT/GENE-DB human TR gene sequences. A later analysis assigned CDR3 sequences and most-parsimonious VDJ recombination scenarios with the TCRdist pipeline. In a later analysis, each TCR beta chain was defined by its CDR3 amino acid sequence together with its V-gene family, and reads lacking a unique V-gene family were excluded. A later analysis removed nearly 600 highly shared, low-generation-probability nucleotide sequences to deal with suspected cross-contamination and a sequencing artifact. In a later analysis, a clonal expansion index for each public chain was calculated from normalized within-repertoire ranks of inferred template counts. In a later analysis, generation probabilities were computed with a VDJ recombination model fitted to out-of-frame rearrangements, and the resulting probabilities were checked against IGoR. Hypergeometric tests were used in a later analysis to score TCR-TCR, TCR-HLA and TCR-CMV co-occurrence, with a repertoire-size bias correction applied to the TCR pairs. In a later analysis, false discovery rates were estimated by permuting HLA or CMV assignments 20 times. A later analysis grouped co-occurring TCRs with DBSCAN, adding TCRdist sequence similarity when clustering within HLA-allele-positive subsets. For co-occurrence clustering, repertoires with fewer than 30,000 or more than 120,000 public chains were excluded, along with about five repertoires with anomalous nucleotide sharing. Not all clones reach the TCRdb copy of this immuneACCESS table, which keeps in-frame sequences only. Checked studies attribute under half of the gap to unresolved V genes and leave the rest unexplained. V, J and clone size are taken as reported in that table, and D and trimming were inferred from the DNA itself. The sample table on file contains 60,000 to 70,000 clones. The ten top clones hold less than 20% of the sample.

In total, just over 650 healthy bone marrow donors made up the cohort. Cohort members were all nominally healthy when sampled, although unrecorded immune exposures were likely present. The donor was CMV seronegative and was included in the group of under 450 seronegative cohort members. Every donor gave a peripheral blood sample, and the peripheral blood mononuclear cells from that sample were used for TCR beta sequencing. Genomic DNA was extracted from the blood cell samples with the Qiagen DNeasy Blood Extraction Kit. This record belongs to a study of cytomegalovirus exposure and HLA in healthy donors (dated by TCRdb to 2017 to 2019). Describing the broader study: According to an earlier analysis of several hundred of the donors, 150 million to 200 million T cells yielded 120 million or so unique TCR beta sequences and approximately 300 Gb of sequence data. An early release that covered about 600 HLA-typed donors contained about 300 gigabases of sequencing data and about 84 million unique TCR sequences. Among the 398 genotyped donors, under 90% belonged to the genetic ancestry cluster associated with self-reported Caucasian donors. The study aimed to test whether cataloging public T cell receptors could reveal signatures of past pathogen exposure. The T cell repertoires of some 670 subjects were profiled by immunosequencing and related to cytomegalovirus serostatus. Besides the first cohort of 500 to 700 subjects, a separate validation cohort made up of over 95 different subjects was used. The study combined high-throughput TCR immunosequencing, statistical association of individual TCRs with disease status, and machine learning to predict cytomegalovirus infection status. A later analysis re-analyzed previously published TCR beta repertoires from 500 to 700 donors and added high-resolution HLA genotyping to study TCR occurrence patterns. In the later analysis, no new phenotypic data were used to find candidate immune exposures; instead, reliance was placed on TCR beta sequences and their occurrence across donors. In an earlier analysis of around 540 of the donors, high-throughput TCR beta sequencing was used to judge whether each TCR beta V gene segment behaved as functional or pseudogenic. Donor age, sex, ethnicity and CMV serostatus were compiled together with the repertoire data. In a later genetic analysis, genome-wide SNP genotypes for about three fifths of the roughly 670 donors were used, and that subset was treated as a discovery cohort. All discovery cohort repertoires had been generated on a single sequencing platform. Both class I and class II loci were covered by HLA typing, at four-digit resolution. Typing coverage varied by locus: roughly 629-640 donors for A, B, C, DRB1 and DQB1; roughly 510 for DQA1; more than 600 for DPA1; 450 to 480 for DPB1. Because of strong linkage in the cohort, roughly five DR-DQ haplotypes were treated as single units for association and clustering. Among some 400 genotyped donors of the cohort, an average of roughly 230,000 unique TCR beta nucleotide sequences was sequenced per donor, of which roughly 17% were non-productive. Overall study results and their limits: An earlier analysis of approximately 540 of the donors showed that most TCR beta V segments appeared in productive rearrangements either about 87% or about 30% of the time, which broadly matched IMGT annotations. A further reported finding was that TCR beta sequences accurately predicted the HLA-A and HLA-B alleles for most subjects in the first cohort. In a later analysis, HLA-associated TCR beta chains were found to be more clonally expanded and to have lower generation probabilities than equally common non-associated chains. Some IMGT-functional V segments, including TRBV6-2 and TRBV6-3, could not be distinguished by the 87-base-pair reads and were therefore excluded. The sequencing pipeline was judged likely to have produced a cluster of highly shared sequence variants as a technical artifact. Correlated functional status among segregating V segments might be attributable to linkage disequilibrium, but an unknown experimental factor could not be ruled out. A later analysis associated 16,951 TCR beta sequences with specific HLA alleles at a false discovery rate of 0.05. A total of some 180 TCR beta chains were listed by the study as associated with cytomegalovirus. Only TCR beta chains were sequenced in this cohort, and the absence of alpha or paired-chain data limited detectable features. A later analysis found that most CMV-associated TCR beta chains appeared HLA-restricted, with HLA associations seemingly driven largely by CMV exposure. In a later genetic analysis, a missense DCLRE1C variant was associated with V-gene and J-gene trimming of TCR beta chains, and the association was replicated in an independent cohort. When HLA alleles, especially DR and DQ, strongly co-occurred, attributing TCR associations to individual alleles was difficult. The earlier analysis of about 600 of the donors excluded fewer than 20 rarely observed V segments, including chromosome 9 orphons, because counts were too low. A later analysis found that TCR association rates varied across HLA loci, with DRB1 alleles showing the most associated TCRs and HLA-C alleles the fewest. Because some donors lacked HLA typing at each locus, the association tests relied only on the typed subset. Immune exposure information for the cohort was limited to CMV serostatus. According to the authors, the approach could potentially be generalized to other disease states and immunological phenotypes. The presence/absence analyses assumed that sequencing depth was roughly uniform across donors, and that assumption may not be true. The classifier was reported to diagnose cytomegalovirus status with high specificity and sensitivity in both the original cohort and the validation cohort. Several of the top co-occurrence clusters appeared to be linked to parvovirus B19, influenza, CMV and Epstein-Barr virus, according to a later analysis. In a later genetic analysis, fewer N-insertions in productive TCRs were reported among donors in an Asian-associated ancestry cluster than the roughly 710-donor mean. In vitro tests confirmed that three of the cytomegalovirus-associated TCR beta chains recognize cytomegalovirus antigens. Most TCR sequences were seen in very few donors, while some public TCRs were found in many individuals.

The CDR3 contains 15 residues, cysteine and phenylalanine counted. The sequence is cut down to CDR3 DNA, 45 bases in frame from base 1. CDR1 SEHNR and CDR2 FQNEAQ were looked up in the germline V gene (reference sequence). Here V drops 5 bases and J drops 0 bases, and the junction holds 4 bases not matched to any gene. The TCR was taken from a boy younger than 18 in good health and CMV-seronegative. Sequencing was performed on PBMCs. The rearranged segments are TRBV7-9 and TRBJ2-3; 8 nucleotides in the junction match TRBD2. The CDR3 region reads CASSGIAGSTDTQYF. The DNA reads TGTGCCAGCAGCGGCATAGCGGGGAGCACAGATACGCAGTATTTT.